This is a list of T cell receptor beta chains from one sample in a study of lymphopenia after photon versus proton radiotherapy. TCRdb keeps only in-frame clones here, not all; method: immunoSEQ multiplex PCR. The sample contains 89,000 or so clones, over 70% of which appear only once. Here the sequenced sample was peripheral blood, taken from a patient treated with proton-based radiotherapy. These TCRs come from a man in his 60s with pancreatic cancer. Each CDR3 is given with its conserved first and last residue. D genes are given only for firm matches. Part of the rows lack a size; the others show once, few, many or a class for expanded clones.

J gene: TRBJ2-5; D gene: .; CDR3 length: 12; V gene: TRBV28; clone size: .; CDR3 protein: CASQRVQETQYF; CDR3 DNA: TGTGCCAGCCAGCGCGTCCAAGAGACCCAGTACTTC
J gene: TRBJ2-1; D gene: TRBD2; CDR3 length: 18; V gene: TRBV5-8; clone size: .; CDR3 protein: CASSGTYLAGGREDEQFF; CDR3 DNA: TGTGCCAGCAGCGGCACGTACCTAGCGGGAGGGCGGGAAGATGAGCAGTTCTTC
J gene: TRBJ2-2; D gene: TRBD1; CDR3 length: 17; V gene: TRBV5-1; clone size: few; CDR3 protein: CASSLTTAGGDTGELFF; CDR3 DNA: TGCGCCAGCAGCTTGACGACGGCAGGGGGCGACACCGGGGAGCTGTTTTTT
J gene: TRBJ2-7; D gene: TRBD2; CDR3 length: 15; V gene: TRBV28; clone size: .; CDR3 protein: CASSRTSGLSYEQYF; CDR3 DNA: TGTGCCAGCAGTCGGACTAGCGGTTTATCCTACGAGCAGTACTTC
J gene: TRBJ1-3; D gene: .; CDR3 length: 12; V gene: TRBV4-1; clone size: .; CDR3 protein: CASSQGGNTIYF; CDR3 DNA: TGCGCCAGCAGCCAAGGCGGTAACACCATATATTTT
J gene: TRBJ1-6; D gene: TRBD1; CDR3 length: 15; V gene: TRBV14; clone size: .; CDR3 protein: CASSRDRSIISPLHF; CDR3 DNA: TGTGCCAGCAGCCGGGACAGATCTATAATTTCACCCCTCCACTTT
J gene: TRBJ1-1; D gene: .; CDR3 length: 15; V gene: TRBV5-1; clone size: .; CDR3 protein: CASSPQGIVNTEAFF; CDR3 DNA: TGCGCCAGCAGCCCCCAGGGTATAGTGAACACTGAAGCTTTCTTT
J gene: TRBJ1-1; D gene: .; CDR3 length: 14; V gene: TRBV11-3; clone size: few; CDR3 protein: CASSLSEMNTEAFF; CDR3 DNA: TGTGCCAGCAGCTTATCGGAAATGAACACTGAAGCTTTCTTT
J gene: TRBJ1-1; D gene: .; CDR3 length: 12; V gene: TRBV29-1; clone size: .; CDR3 protein: CSVRESNTEAFF; CDR3 DNA: TGCAGCGTGAGAGAATCTAACACTGAAGCTTTCTTT
J gene: TRBJ1-1; D gene: .; CDR3 length: 14; V gene: TRBV7-2; clone size: .; CDR3 protein: CASSLWSWNTEAFF; CDR3 DNA: TGTGCCAGCAGCTTATGGTCCTGGAACACTGAAGCTTTCTTT
J gene: TRBJ1-2; D gene: TRBD1; CDR3 length: 14; V gene: TRBV11-3; clone size: .; CDR3 protein: CASSSGQGPYGYTF; CDR3 DNA: TGTGCCAGCAGCTCCGGACAGGGGCCCTATGGCTACACCTTC
J gene: TRBJ1-2; D gene: .; CDR3 length: 12; V gene: TRBV7-9; clone size: .; CDR3 protein: CASSLAGIGYTF; CDR3 DNA: TGTGCCAGCAGCTTAGCCGGCATAGGCTACACCTTC
J gene: TRBJ1-1; D gene: .; CDR3 length: 13; V gene: TRBV28; clone size: .; CDR3 protein: CANQPSTSTEAFF; CDR3 DNA: TGTGCCAACCAGCCCTCAACCTCTACTGAAGCTTTCTTT
J gene: TRBJ1-2; D gene: .; CDR3 length: 13; V gene: TRBV9; clone size: .; CDR3 protein: CASSVEAGRGYTF; CDR3 DNA: TGTGCCAGCAGCGTAGAGGCCGGGAGGGGCTACACCTTC
J gene: TRBJ2-1; D gene: TRBD2; CDR3 length: 13; V gene: TRBV6-6; clone size: .; CDR3 protein: CAGSGTSTNEQFF; CDR3 DNA: TGTGCCGGCTCCGGGACTAGCACGAATGAGCAGTTCTTC
J gene: TRBJ1-5; D gene: .; CDR3 length: 15; V gene: TRBV19; clone size: .; CDR3 protein: CASSIRWEQNQPQHF; CDR3 DNA: TGTGCCAGTAGTATCCGTTGGGAGCAGAATCAGCCCCAGCATTTT
J gene: TRBJ1-1; D gene: TRBD1; CDR3 length: 14; V gene: TRBV12-5; clone size: .; CDR3 protein: CASVAGTENTEAFF; CDR3 DNA: TGTGCTAGTGTTGCCGGGACAGAGAACACTGAAGCTTTCTTT
J gene: TRBJ1-1; D gene: .; CDR3 length: 13; V gene: TRBV2; clone size: .; CDR3 protein: CASKDTANTEAFF; CDR3 DNA: TGTGCCAGCAAAGACACAGCGAACACTGAAGCTTTCTTT
J gene: TRBJ1-5; D gene: TRBD1; CDR3 length: 15; V gene: TRBV19; clone size: .; CDR3 protein: CASTSLAGGHQPQHF; CDR3 DNA: TGTGCCAGTACCTCCCTGGCAGGGGGCCATCAGCCCCAGCATTTT
J gene: TRBJ2-5; D gene: TRBD2; CDR3 length: 21; V gene: TRBV4-2; clone size: few; CDR3 protein: CASSQGSWASGRQGTGETQYF; CDR3 DNA: TGTGCCAGCAGCCAAGGAAGTTGGGCTAGCGGGAGACAGGGTACGGGGGAGACCCAGTACTTC
J gene: TRBJ2-3; D gene: .; CDR3 length: 15; V gene: TRBV7-3; clone size: once; CDR3 protein: CASSPLGVSTDTQYF; CDR3 DNA: TGTGCCAGCAGCCCCCTGGGGGTTAGCACAGATACGCAGTATTTT
J gene: TRBJ1-4; D gene: .; CDR3 length: 12; V gene: TRBV30; clone size: .; CDR3 protein: CALEAGAKKLFF; CDR3 DNA: TGTGCACTGGAGGCAGGGGCCAAAAAACTGTTTTTT
J gene: TRBJ2-2; D gene: .; CDR3 length: 15; V gene: TRBV4-3; clone size: .; CDR3 protein: CASSQEPRETGELFF; CDR3 DNA: TGCGCCAGCAGCCAAGAACCCAGGGAAACCGGGGAGCTGTTTTTT
J gene: TRBJ2-3; D gene: .; CDR3 length: 12; V gene: TRBV28; clone size: .; CDR3 protein: CASSSSPDTQYF; CDR3 DNA: TGTGCCAGCAGTTCCAGCCCAGATACGCAGTATTTT
J gene: TRBJ2-5; D gene: .; CDR3 length: 13; V gene: TRBV28; clone size: once; CDR3 protein: CASSLGLQETQYF; CDR3 DNA: TGTGCCAGCAGTCTCGGACTACAAGAGACCCAGTACTTC
J gene: TRBJ2-7; D gene: .; CDR3 length: 14; V gene: TRBV5-5; clone size: once; CDR3 protein: CASATVVGAFEQYF; CDR3 DNA: TGTGCCAGCGCAACTGTGGTGGGAGCATTCGAGCAGTACTTC
J gene: TRBJ1-2; D gene: .; CDR3 length: 18; V gene: TRBV11-3; clone size: .; CDR3 protein: CASSLDRGPTGRVNGYTF; CDR3 DNA: TGTGCCAGCAGCTTAGATCGGGGACCTACCGGGCGAGTGAACGGCTACACCTTC
J gene: TRBJ1-2; D gene: .; CDR3 length: 16; V gene: TRBV4-3; clone size: .; CDR3 protein: CASSQEGPKSSNGYTF; CDR3 DNA: TGCGCCAGCAGCCAAGAGGGACCCAAAAGCTCCAATGGCTACACCTTC
J gene: TRBJ2-3; D gene: TRBD2; CDR3 length: 15; V gene: TRBV7-6; clone size: .; CDR3 protein: CASSFLAGAGGTQYF; CDR3 DNA: TGTGCCAGCAGCTTCCTAGCGGGAGCCGGGGGGACGCAGTATTTT
J gene: TRBJ2-5; D gene: TRBD2; CDR3 length: 14; V gene: TRBV29-1; clone size: .; CDR3 protein: CSVAAGTSKETQYF; CDR3 DNA: TGCAGCGTTGCCGCCGGGACTAGCAAAGAGACCCAGTACTTC